This T cell receptor (beta chain) was captured by sequencing in a study of spatial heterogeneity in lung cancer. Study summary: Fewer alpha-chain than beta-chain sequences were consistently detected. Findings of the study overall: Circulating ubiquitous expanded tumor TCRs were observed more frequently at resection than at follow-up.

Time point specified: sample taken at primary tumor resection. Tumor, nontumor lung or frozen PBMC supplied whole RNA, sequenced without sorting. Donors were roughly 72 untreated early-stage non-small cell lung cancer patients. The sample holds many counts of this clonotype. Its antigen is as yet unknown. V trimming: 11 bases; J trimming: 7 bases; junction bases outside the gene matches: 12. The CDR3 contains 14 residues. Germline assignment: CDR1 LNHDA and CDR2 SQIVND (reference sequence). A unique molecular identifier was attached to every TCR cDNA molecule. TCRdb called the 5' RACE reads again in MiXCR, with one record for every CDR3 protein. The sample lists under 40,000 distinct CDR3 sequences, around 5.2% seen once, with roughly 25% in the top ten.

This TCR was recovered from a female donor with early-stage non-small cell lung cancer. The chain joins TRBV19 to TRBJ2-7; 12 bases map to TRBD1. Sequenced material: PBMCs, taken at surgery. As DNA, the CDR3 is TGTGCCTCAAAGGCGGGACAGGGGGCGGGTGAGCAGTACTTC. Protein: CASKAGQGAGEQYF.